This is a list of T cell receptor beta chains from one sample in a study of blood T cells in healthy people across ages. TCRdb re-called the 5' RACE reads with MiXCR, one entry per CDR3 protein. The table shows around 1,000,000 distinct CDR3 sequences, with 35% to 45% occurring only once. Sequenced input: blood. Every receptor here comes from a man between 18 and 29 years old in good health. The CDR3 runs from the conserved cysteine through the conserved F or W. A D gene is named only where the DNA matches it firmly. Size tells how often a clone was seen (once, few, many) or the class of an expanded clone, and some rows leave it out.

cdr3_nt cdr3_aa clone_size j_call v_call d_call
TGTGCCAGCAGTTTATTCGGGGCTGGTGAAAAACTGTTTTTT CASSLFGAGEKLFF few TRBJ1-4 TRBV27 -
TGTGCCAGCAGCATTGGGGGGGCCCCAGTCAATGAGCAGTTCTTC CASSIGGAPVNEQFF - TRBJ2-1 TRBV27 -
TGTGCCAGCAGCCAAGACCCTACGTCCGCCCACAATGAGCAGTTCTTC CASSQDPTSAHNEQFF - TRBJ2-1 TRBV4-2 -
TGTGCCAGCAGTTACTCAACAGGGTCTAACTATGGCTACACCTTC CASSYSTGSNYGYTF few TRBJ1-2 TRBV6-5 -
TGTGCCAGCAGCGTTTCTCAGGGACATCTCCAAGAGACCCAGTACTTC CASSVSQGHLQETQYF once TRBJ2-5 TRBV9 -
TGTGCCAGCTCACCCCGGGACACAAGCACAGATACGCAGTATTTT CASSPRDTSTDTQYF few TRBJ2-3 TRBV18 -
TGCGCCAGCAGCTTGTTCAGCGGACAGGGTGTAAAGGAGCAGTTCTTC CASSLFSGQGVKEQFF many TRBJ2-1 TRBV5-1 TRBD1
TGTGCCAGCAGCTTGGTTTGGGGCAGGACAAACACCGGGGAGCTGTTTTTT CASSLVWGRTNTGELFF few TRBJ2-2 TRBV5-5 -
TGTGCCAGCAGTCGGGATGTACACGAGACCCAGTACTTC CASSRDVHETQYF few TRBJ2-5 TRBV7-2 -
TGTGCCAGCAGAGGACTAGCGGGGCTCACAGATACGCAGTATTTT CASRGLAGLTDTQYF few TRBJ2-3 TRBV6-2/TRBV6-3 TRBD2
TGTGCCAGCAGCTCCGCAGCTATACACAATGAGCAGTTCTTC CASSSAAIHNEQFF - TRBJ2-1 TRBV3-1 -
TGCAGTGCTAGAGATCCCCTCAGGGAGACCCAGTACTTC CSARDPLRETQYF - TRBJ2-5 TRBV20-1 -
TGTGCCAGTAGTATAGGCCAGGCGACTGGAAACACCATATATTTT CASSIGQATGNTIYF - TRBJ1-3 TRBV19 -
TGCAGTGCTAGAGGACAGGGGACAGTCTACAATGAGCAGTACTTC CSARGQGTVYNEQYF - TRBJ2-7 TRBV20-1 TRBD1
TGCGCCAGCAGCCAAGATCTAACGGTTTGGGGCTACACCTTC CASSQDLTVWGYTF once TRBJ1-2 TRBV4-3 -
TGCGCCAGCAGCTTGGTGGACAGTAGTTATGGCTACACCTTC CASSLVDSSYGYTF few TRBJ1-2 TRBV5-1 -
TGCGCCAGCAGCCAAAACCCAATACAGGGGTCGTACAATGAGCAGTTCTTC CASSQNPIQGSYNEQFF few TRBJ2-1 TRBV4-1 TRBD1
TGTGCCAGCAGCTTCTGGTTCTCCACAGATACGCAGTATTTT CASSFWFSTDTQYF - TRBJ2-3 TRBV11-2 -
TGTGCCAGCAGCGAATTTAACACCGGGGAGCTGTTTTTT CASSEFNTGELFF - TRBJ2-2 TRBV9 -
TGTGCCAGCAGTCCCCGGACAGGGGGGACAGAGACGCAGTATTTT CASSPRTGGTETQYF - TRBJ2-3 TRBV27 TRBD1
TGTGCCAGCAGCCCATCGGGGCGGGGGGCGTTACATGAGCAGTTCTTC CASSPSGRGALHEQFF - TRBJ2-1 TRBV3-1 TRBD2
TGTGCCAGCAGCGTACGACAGGGCCTGAACACTGAAGCTTTCTTT CASSVRQGLNTEAFF - TRBJ1-1 TRBV7-9 TRBD1
TGTGCCATCACCGCCGGGGACATACCTAAGAAGTACTATGGCTACACCTTC CAITAGDIPKKYYGYTF few TRBJ1-2 TRBV10-3 -
TGTGCCAGCAGCTTAGCTAGCCATCAAGAGACCCAGTACTTC CASSLASHQETQYF few TRBJ2-5 TRBV7-2 -
TGTGCCAGCAGAGTGACAGGGGACTATGGCTACACCTTC CASRVTGDYGYTF few TRBJ1-2 TRBV6-2/TRBV6-3 TRBD1
TGCGCCAGCAGCTCGACGGGGGTAGCTGAAGCTTTCTTT CASSSTGVAEAFF - TRBJ1-1 TRBV5-1 -
TGCGCCAGCAGCTATGAAGGACCCCCTGGGCAGTATTTT CASSYEGPPGQYF - TRBJ2-3 TRBV5-1 -
TGCAGCCTAGAGCGGGACTCCTACAATGAGCAGTTCTTC CSLERDSYNEQFF - TRBJ2-1 TRBV29-1 TRBD2
TGTGCCAGCAGCCAAGAGGGGCTTCGTGATACGCAGTATTTT CASSQEGLRDTQYF - TRBJ2-3 TRBV14 -
TGTGCCAGCAGCTTTTATCAGGACTATGGCTACACCTTC CASSFYQDYGYTF few TRBJ1-2 TRBV7-9 -
TGTGCCAGCAGTTACCGCGAAGGGGGCACTACGGATACGCAGTATTTT CASSYREGGTTDTQYF - TRBJ2-3 TRBV6-2/TRBV6-3 TRBD1
TGTGCCAGCAGTGCGGGACAGGGGACCTATGGCTACACCTTC CASSAGQGTYGYTF few TRBJ1-2 TRBV6-5 TRBD1
TGTGCCAGCAGCCCCCAACGGGCCCCTGGATATGATGGCTACACCTTC CASSPQRAPGYDGYTF - TRBJ1-2 TRBV9 -
TGCAGTGCTAGTGGCAGGACTATGAACACTGAAGCTTTCTTT CSASGRTMNTEAFF - TRBJ1-1 TRBV20-1 -
TGTGCCATCAGTGGGGGTGGTGGGGTCGGAACTGAAGCTTTCTTT CAISGGGGVGTEAFF - TRBJ1-1 TRBV10-3 -
TGCAGTGCTCGGGACGGATCTCACCTGGCCGAGCAGTACTTC CSARDGSHLAEQYF - TRBJ2-7 TRBV20-1 -
TGTGCCAGCAGCCCAAACAGGGACCCCTATGGCTACACCTTC CASSPNRDPYGYTF - TRBJ1-2 TRBV12-3/TRBV12-4 -
TGTGCCACTACAAAGGGGACTAGCGGGGCCGGGGAGCTGTTTTTT CATTKGTSGAGELFF few TRBJ2-2 TRBV2 TRBD2
TGTGCCAGCAGCCCGAATTTGAGCGAGCAGTACTTC CASSPNLSEQYF few TRBJ2-7 TRBV11-1 -
TGTGCCATCAGTGGGGGGCCGGGGACGAGCTCCTATAATTCACCCCTCCACTTT CAISGGPGTSSYNSPLHF few TRBJ1-6 TRBV10-3 -
TGTGCCAGCAGTTACTATCGGGGTGCGGAGACCCAGTACTTC CASSYYRGAETQYF - TRBJ2-5 TRBV6-2/TRBV6-3 -
TGCAGCGTTCTTCAGGGCGGTTCCGGGGAGCTGTTTTTT CSVLQGGSGELFF few TRBJ2-2 TRBV29-1 -
TGTGCCAGCAAGCGGGGGGGGAATACGCAGTATTTT CASKRGGNTQYF - TRBJ2-3 TRBV25-1 TRBD2
TGTGCCAGCAGTTCGGACAGGCCCCTATACAATGAGCAGTTCTTC CASSSDRPLYNEQFF - TRBJ2-1 TRBV6-2/TRBV6-3 TRBD1
TGTGCCATCAGTGAGTCCGCCCGGGGAACCTACAATGAGCAGTACTTC CAISESARGTYNEQYF - TRBJ2-5 TRBV10-3 -
TGCAGTGCTAGAAGGGGGACGGTGGAGACCCAGTACTTC CSARRGTVETQYF few TRBJ2-5 TRBV20-1 -
TGCGCCAGCAGCCCGGGACATAACCAAGAGACCCAGTACTTC CASSPGHNQETQYF few TRBJ2-5 TRBV5-1 -
TGTGCTAGTGGTTTTCAACCCACAGAGAGCTCCTACAATGAGCAGTACTTC CASGFQPTESSYNEQYF - TRBJ2-7 TRBV12-5 -
TGTGCCAGCACCTTTAGGGGAGACAATCAGCCCCAGCATTTT CASTFRGDNQPQHF - TRBJ1-5 TRBV28 -
TGTGCCAGCAGTTACCTCTTGCCGGAGAACACCGGGGAGCTGTTTTTT CASSYLLPENTGELFF once TRBJ2-2 TRBV6-2/TRBV6-3 -
TGTGCCGAGCGGGGGGAAACTGAGCAGTTCTTC CAERGETEQFF - TRBJ2-1 TRBV2 TRBD2
TGTGCCAGCAGCCAAGACGGGACAGGGGGATCCTATGGCTACACCTTC CASSQDGTGGSYGYTF - TRBJ1-2 TRBV14 TRBD1
TGTGCCAGCAGCTTACCGACAGGGGATGGAGAAAAACTGTTTTTT CASSLPTGDGEKLFF - TRBJ1-4 TRBV5-6 TRBD1
TGTGCCAGCAGTTTGCAGCGCAATAAACCCCAGCATTTT CASSLQRNKPQHF - TRBJ1-5 TRBV12-3/TRBV12-4 -
TGCAGTGCTAGAGAATTTGGACAGGGGATGAATAATTCACCCCCCCACTTT CSAREFGQGMNNSPPHF - TRBJ1-6 TRBV20-1 TRBD1
TGCAGCGTGGGGGGTCTCCAAGAGACCCAGTACTTC CSVGGLQETQYF many TRBJ2-5 TRBV29-1 -
TGTGCCAGCAGTTTAGAGGCATACTACGAGCAGTACTTC CASSLEAYYEQYF many TRBJ2-7 TRBV12-3/TRBV12-4 -
TGCAGCGGTAGACAGGGGAACGGGGAGCTGTTTTTT CSGRQGNGELFF few TRBJ2-2 TRBV29-1 TRBD1